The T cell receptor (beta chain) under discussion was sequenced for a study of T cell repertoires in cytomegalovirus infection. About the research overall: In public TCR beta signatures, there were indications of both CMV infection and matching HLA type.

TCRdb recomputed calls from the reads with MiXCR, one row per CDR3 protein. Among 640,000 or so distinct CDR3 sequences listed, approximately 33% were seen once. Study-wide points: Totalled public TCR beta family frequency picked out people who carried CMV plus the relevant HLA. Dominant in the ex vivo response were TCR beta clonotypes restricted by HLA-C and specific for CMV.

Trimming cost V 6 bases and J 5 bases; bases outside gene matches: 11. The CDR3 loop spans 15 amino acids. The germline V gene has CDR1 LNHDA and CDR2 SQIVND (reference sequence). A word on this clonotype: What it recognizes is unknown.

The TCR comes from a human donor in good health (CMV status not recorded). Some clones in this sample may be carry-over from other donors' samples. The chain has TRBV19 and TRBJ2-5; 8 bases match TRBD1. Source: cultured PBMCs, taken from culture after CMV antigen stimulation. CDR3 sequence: CASRTGQGRRETQYF. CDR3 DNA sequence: TGTGCCAGTAGGACAGGACAGGGCCGCCGGGAGACCCAGTACTTC.